This section outlines one T cell receptor (beta chain) sequence together with its context. The data are from a study of control samples from healthy donors and cancer patients. Generated by immunoSEQ multiplex PCR, the TCRdb table keeps only in-frame clones and is missing some. The data show about 140,000 clones, just under 95% seen once. V lost 7 bases and J lost 4, with 16 bases in between. The CDR3 runs to 14 residues. CDR1 and CDR2 from the germline V gene are MNHEY and SVGAGI. The chain is built from TRBV6-5 and TRBJ1-1; tentative D call: TRBD1 (6 bases). This clonotype was obtained from a man aged 25-45 years in good health. Sequencing was performed on blood. CDR3 region: CASIRDNGGTEAFF. CDR3 DNA sequence: TGTGCCAGCATTAGGGACAATGGAGGCACTGAAGCTTTCTTT.